A selection of T cell receptor beta chains follows, all from one sample in a study of T cells in narcolepsy. The assay was immunoSEQ multiplex PCR, and TCRdb's table has in-frame clones only and misses some. The sample has about 32,000 clones; roughly 83% are singletons. The specimen sequenced was CD45RA- memory CD4+ T cells from PBMCs. The receptors here all came from a human donor with narcolepsy. CDR3s include the opening cysteine and the closing phenylalanine or tryptophan. The D gene is left open where the match is weak. Where a row states a size, it is once, few, many or the class of an expanded clone; other rows omit it.

j_gene: TRBJ2-3; abundance: NA; d_gene: NA; v_gene: TRBV6-1; CDR3aa: CASSEALAADTQYF; CDR3nt: TGTGCCAGCAGTGAAGCGCTGGCGGCGGATACGCAGTATTTT
j_gene: TRBJ2-7; abundance: NA; d_gene: TRBD2; v_gene: TRBV11-2; CDR3aa: CASSQSDGGGPYEQYF; CDR3nt: TGTGCCAGCAGCCAATCGGATGGGGGGGGTCCCTACGAGCAGTACTTC
j_gene: TRBJ2-7; abundance: NA; d_gene: TRBD1; v_gene: TRBV7-6; CDR3aa: CASSGGQTMSVQYF; CDR3nt: TGTGCCAGCAGCGGGGGACAGACTATGAGCGTGCAGTACTTC
j_gene: TRBJ1-2; abundance: NA; d_gene: TRBD1; v_gene: TRBV5-4; CDR3aa: CASSPGQGRGYTF; CDR3nt: TGTGCCAGCAGCCCGGGACAGGGTAGGGGCTACACCTTC
j_gene: TRBJ2-3; abundance: NA; d_gene: NA; v_gene: TRBV5-1; CDR3aa: CASSLLASTDTQYF; CDR3nt: TGCGCCAGCAGCTTGCTAGCGAGCACAGATACGCAGTATTTT
j_gene: TRBJ1-2; abundance: NA; d_gene: NA; v_gene: TRBV6-1; CDR3aa: CASSPRDGYTF; CDR3nt: TGTGCCAGCAGTCCCAGGGACGGCTACACCTTC
j_gene: TRBJ1-6; abundance: NA; d_gene: TRBD1; v_gene: TRBV6-5; CDR3aa: CASSYGTGWGGSPLHF; CDR3nt: TGTGCCAGCAGTTACGGGACAGGGTGGGGTGGTTCACCCCTCCACTTT
j_gene: TRBJ2-3; abundance: NA; d_gene: TRBD2; v_gene: TRBV28; CDR3aa: CAVQAGGTDTQYF; CDR3nt: TGTGCCGTTCAGGCGGGAGGGACAGATACGCAGTATTTT
j_gene: TRBJ1-2; abundance: NA; d_gene: NA; v_gene: TRBV19; CDR3aa: CASSIATGTDYGYTF; CDR3nt: TGTGCCAGTAGTATAGCCACCGGGACGGACTATGGCTACACCTTC
j_gene: TRBJ2-5; abundance: NA; d_gene: TRBD2; v_gene: TRBV2; CDR3aa: CASRTLAGYKETQYF; CDR3nt: TGTGCCAGCAGGACCTTAGCGGGATACAAAGAGACCCAGTACTTC
j_gene: TRBJ2-2; abundance: NA; d_gene: NA; v_gene: TRBV2; CDR3aa: CASSDFRPDTGELFF; CDR3nt: TGTGCCAGCAGTGATTTTAGGCCCGACACCGGGGAGCTGTTTTTT
j_gene: TRBJ1-6; abundance: once; d_gene: NA; v_gene: TRBV27; CDR3aa: CASTVGQGLNSPLHF; CDR3nt: TGTGCCAGCACTGTGGGGCAGGGGCTGAATTCACCCCTCCACTTT
j_gene: TRBJ2-5; abundance: NA; d_gene: NA; v_gene: TRBV5-6; CDR3aa: CASSLPGAQETQYF; CDR3nt: TGTGCCAGCAGCTTGCCGGGGGCTCAAGAGACCCAGTACTTC
j_gene: TRBJ1-1; abundance: NA; d_gene: NA; v_gene: TRBV6-5; CDR3aa: CASTKASMNTEAFF; CDR3nt: TGTGCCAGCACAAAAGCATCTATGAACACTGAAGCTTTCTTT
j_gene: TRBJ2-7; abundance: NA; d_gene: NA; v_gene: TRBV7-9; CDR3aa: CASSLDRILSYEQYF; CDR3nt: TGTGCCAGCAGCTTAGATCGAATACTCTCCTACGAGCAGTACTTC
j_gene: TRBJ1-5; abundance: NA; d_gene: NA; v_gene: TRBV27; CDR3aa: CASSFRNGGQPQHF; CDR3nt: TGTGCCAGCAGTTTCAGGAACGGAGGGCAGCCCCAGCATTTT
j_gene: TRBJ2-3; abundance: NA; d_gene: NA; v_gene: TRBV5-1; CDR3aa: CASSNPQGRADTQYF; CDR3nt: TGCGCCAGCAGCAACCCGCAGGGGCGCGCAGATACGCAGTATTTT
j_gene: TRBJ1-3; abundance: NA; d_gene: NA; v_gene: TRBV18; CDR3aa: CASSNTRGTGNTIYF; CDR3nt: TGTGCCAGCTCAAATACAAGGGGAACTGGAAACACCATATATTTT
j_gene: TRBJ2-7; abundance: NA; d_gene: NA; v_gene: TRBV5-6; CDR3aa: CASSPTTLRQTYEQYF; CDR3nt: TGTGCCAGCAGCCCCACGACCTTAAGACAAACCTACGAGCAGTACTTC
j_gene: TRBJ2-7; abundance: NA; d_gene: NA; v_gene: TRBV30; CDR3aa: CAWSNVYEQYF; CDR3nt: TGTGCCTGGAGTAATGTGTACGAGCAGTACTTC
j_gene: TRBJ2-3; abundance: once; d_gene: TRBD2; v_gene: TRBV11-2; CDR3aa: CASSLGDSGKRGTDTQYF; CDR3nt: TGTGCCAGCAGCTTAGGTGATAGCGGGAAGAGGGGAACAGATACGCAGTATTTT
j_gene: TRBJ1-6; abundance: NA; d_gene: TRBD1; v_gene: TRBV2; CDR3aa: CASSYRGGSNSPLHF; CDR3nt: TGTGCCAGCAGTTACAGGGGAGGAAGTAATTCACCCCTCCACTTT
j_gene: TRBJ2-6; abundance: NA; d_gene: TRBD1; v_gene: TRBV19; CDR3aa: CASSPAGTGLTGANVLTF; CDR3nt: TGTGCCAGTAGTCCGGCAGGGACAGGGCTGACTGGGGCCAACGTCCTGACTTTC
j_gene: TRBJ2-3; abundance: NA; d_gene: TRBD1; v_gene: TRBV15; CDR3aa: CATSRDAGTADTDTQYF; CDR3nt: TGTGCCACCAGCAGGGACGCCGGGACAGCAGACACAGATACGCAGTATTTT
j_gene: TRBJ2-5; abundance: NA; d_gene: NA; v_gene: TRBV7-9; CDR3aa: CASSLAEGPQETQYF; CDR3nt: TGTGCCAGCAGCTTAGCGGAAGGGCCTCAAGAGACCCAGTACTTC
j_gene: TRBJ2-7; abundance: NA; d_gene: TRBD1; v_gene: TRBV10-1; CDR3aa: CASTLAVRDRADYEQYF; CDR3nt: TGCGCCAGCACCCTCGCAGTCCGGGACAGGGCCGACTACGAGCAGTACTTC
j_gene: TRBJ2-6; abundance: NA; d_gene: NA; v_gene: TRBV7-9; CDR3aa: CASSLRGGSGANVLTF; CDR3nt: TGTGCCAGCAGCCTCCGTGGTGGGTCTGGGGCCAACGTCCTGACTTTC
j_gene: TRBJ2-1; abundance: NA; d_gene: NA; v_gene: TRBV11-2; CDR3aa: CASSLAGGGNEQFF; CDR3nt: TGTGCCAGCAGCTTAGCGGGTGGAGGCAATGAGCAGTTCTTC
j_gene: TRBJ1-2; abundance: NA; d_gene: TRBD1; v_gene: TRBV5-1; CDR3aa: CASSLTTGTYGYTF; CDR3nt: TGCGCCAGCAGCCTAACGACAGGGACCTATGGCTACACCTTC
j_gene: TRBJ1-1; abundance: few; d_gene: NA; v_gene: TRBV6-1; CDR3aa: CASIYLGRDTEAFF; CDR3nt: TGTGCCAGCATCTACCTGGGGAGGGACACTGAAGCTTTCTTT
j_gene: TRBJ2-7; abundance: NA; d_gene: NA; v_gene: TRBV4-1; CDR3aa: CASRPTLGPALESYEQYF; CDR3nt: TGCGCCAGCAGGCCTACTCTGGGCCCAGCGCTTGAATCCTACGAGCAGTACTTC
j_gene: TRBJ2-2; abundance: NA; d_gene: TRBD2; v_gene: TRBV7-6; CDR3aa: CASSLLSGSDTGELFF; CDR3nt: TGTGCCAGCAGCTTACTGAGCGGGAGTGACACCGGGGAGCTGTTTTTT
j_gene: TRBJ2-5; abundance: NA; d_gene: NA; v_gene: TRBV20-1; CDR3aa: CSAPFQETQYF; CDR3nt: TGCAGTGCCCCCTTCCAAGAGACCCAGTACTTC
j_gene: TRBJ2-1; abundance: once; d_gene: TRBD2; v_gene: TRBV7-8; CDR3aa: CASSLAGGRAGNEQFF; CDR3nt: TGTGCCAGCAGCTTAGCGGGCGGGAGGGCCGGGAATGAGCAGTTCTTC
j_gene: TRBJ1-2; abundance: NA; d_gene: NA; v_gene: TRBV15; CDR3aa: CATSTELGGYTF; CDR3nt: TGTGCCACCAGCACCGAGCTAGGTGGCTACACCTTC
j_gene: TRBJ2-1; abundance: NA; d_gene: TRBD1; v_gene: TRBV6-1; CDR3aa: CASRAGTGDINEQFF; CDR3nt: TGTGCCAGCAGGGCCGGGACAGGTGACATCAATGAGCAGTTCTTC
j_gene: TRBJ1-5; abundance: NA; d_gene: TRBD1; v_gene: TRBV7-8; CDR3aa: CASSLAQGSLQPQHF; CDR3nt: TGTGCCAGCAGCTTAGCACAGGGGTCCCTTCAGCCCCAGCATTTT
j_gene: TRBJ2-5; abundance: NA; d_gene: TRBD2; v_gene: TRBV28; CDR3aa: CASSWNSRGLETQYF; CDR3nt: TGTGCCAGCAGTTGGAATTCGCGGGGGTTGGAGACCCAGTACTTC
j_gene: TRBJ1-1; abundance: NA; d_gene: NA; v_gene: TRBV5-6; CDR3aa: CASSLVQTEAFF; CDR3nt: TGTGCCAGCAGCTTGGTGCAGACTGAAGCTTTCTTT
j_gene: TRBJ1-2; abundance: NA; d_gene: NA; v_gene: TRBV5-1; CDR3aa: CASSLGRVGGGYTF; CDR3nt: TGCGCCAGCAGCTTGGGAAGGGTAGGCGGCGGCTACACCTTC
j_gene: TRBJ2-7; abundance: medium-sized; d_gene: NA; v_gene: TRBV5-1; CDR3aa: CASSSLGVNEQYF; CDR3nt: TGCGCCAGCAGCTCACTAGGGGTAAACGAGCAGTACTTC
j_gene: TRBJ2-5; abundance: once; d_gene: NA; v_gene: TRBV6-1; CDR3aa: CASVSAAETQYF; CDR3nt: TGTGCCAGCGTCAGTGCGGCAGAGACCCAGTACTTC
j_gene: TRBJ1-2; abundance: NA; d_gene: NA; v_gene: TRBV7-7; CDR3aa: CASSLEDKCRKTYGF; CDR3nt: TGTGCCAGCAGCCTGGAAGATAAGTGCCGAAAGACCTATGGCTTC
j_gene: TRBJ1-1; abundance: NA; d_gene: NA; v_gene: TRBV11-2; CDR3aa: CASSSTTGNTEAFF; CDR3nt: TGTGCCAGCAGCTCGACGACAGGGAACACTGAAGCTTTCTTT
j_gene: TRBJ2-3; abundance: few; d_gene: NA; v_gene: TRBV4-3; CDR3aa: CASSQEPYTDTQYF; CDR3nt: TGCGCCAGCAGCCAAGAACCCTACACAGATACGCAGTATTTT
j_gene: TRBJ1-1; abundance: medium-sized; d_gene: NA; v_gene: TRBV27; CDR3aa: CASSLSSRVTEAFF; CDR3nt: TGTGCCAGCAGTTTATCGAGCAGGGTGACTGAAGCTTTCTTT
j_gene: TRBJ2-7; abundance: once; d_gene: NA; v_gene: TRBV6-1; CDR3aa: CASRHLRGGHYEQYF; CDR3nt: TGTGCCAGCAGACATCTGAGGGGAGGCCACTACGAGCAGTACTTC
j_gene: TRBJ2-6; abundance: NA; d_gene: NA; v_gene: TRBV11-2; CDR3aa: CASSSFKRQSSGANVLTF; CDR3nt: TGTGCCAGCAGCTCTTTTAAGCGCCAGAGCTCTGGGGCCAACGTCCTGACTTTC
j_gene: TRBJ2-1; abundance: NA; d_gene: TRBD2; v_gene: TRBV19; CDR3aa: CASIGGLGVGEQFF; CDR3nt: TGTGCCAGTATAGGGGGACTAGGTGTAGGTGAGCAGTTCTTC
j_gene: TRBJ2-3; abundance: NA; d_gene: TRBD2; v_gene: TRBV6-1; CDR3aa: CASTRAGGLSDTQYF; CDR3nt: TGTGCCAGCACTCGAGCGGGAGGGCTCTCAGATACGCAGTATTTT
j_gene: TRBJ1-4; abundance: few; d_gene: NA; v_gene: TRBV7-9; CDR3aa: CASSSGSGTTNEKLFF; CDR3nt: TGTGCCAGCAGCTCTGGATCCGGGACAACTAATGAAAAACTGTTTTTT
j_gene: TRBJ2-3; abundance: NA; d_gene: TRBD2; v_gene: TRBV7-9; CDR3aa: CASRLAGGDTQYF; CDR3nt: TGTGCCAGCCGACTAGCGGGAGGGGATACGCAGTATTTT
j_gene: TRBJ2-7; abundance: NA; d_gene: NA; v_gene: TRBV28; CDR3aa: CASSLAGAAHEQYF; CDR3nt: TGTGCCAGCAGTTTAGCTGGGGCGGCGCACGAGCAGTACTTC
j_gene: TRBJ2-7; abundance: NA; d_gene: NA; v_gene: TRBV29-1; CDR3aa: CSARSPGHSEWF; CDR3nt: TGCAGCGCCCGAAGCCCGGGACACTCAGAATGGTTC
j_gene: TRBJ2-6; abundance: NA; d_gene: NA; v_gene: TRBV30; CDR3aa: CAGFSSGANVLTF; CDR3nt: TGTGCCGGATTTAGCTCTGGGGCCAACGTCCTGACTTTC
j_gene: TRBJ2-1; abundance: NA; d_gene: NA; v_gene: TRBV27; CDR3aa: CASTGDRELTSGYNEQFF; CDR3nt: TGTGCCAGCACCGGGGACAGGGAGCTAACTAGCGGATACAATGAGCAGTTCTTC
j_gene: TRBJ2-5; abundance: NA; d_gene: TRBD1; v_gene: TRBV7-6; CDR3aa: CASSLARRGLRETQYF; CDR3nt: TGTGCCAGCAGCTTGGCGCGCAGGGGGCTTAGAGAGACCCAGTACTTC